This T cell receptor beta chain was sequenced in a study of blood T cell repertoires in COVID-19. The wider study: Whether acute or convalescent, the COVID-19 samples came from the United States, Italy and Spain. Sources were T cells, B-cell-depleted T cells, or PBMCs; the material itself was cDNA or gDNA.

In the original processing: Reference gene primer amplification gave estimated nucleated cell counts. This table comes from immunoSEQ multiplex PCR, and its TCRdb copy is limited to in-frame clones, with some not included. V, J and clone size were drawn from that table, and D and trimming were deduced from the DNA. The repertoire has about 360,000 clones, approximately 86% of them found once; the top ten carry roughly 7.2%. Germline lookup yields CDR1 SGHAT and CDR2 FQNNGV. V was trimmed by 5 bases and J by 2 bases, leaving 10 bases between them. The CDR3 loop spans 13 amino acids. The TCR comes from a woman aged 55-70 years with COVID-19, enrolled during active disease. V and J are TRBV11-2 and TRBJ2-7; a possible D gene is TRBD2 (5 bases). Sequencing was carried out using peripheral blood. CDR3 loop: CASSPTNPYEQYF. In DNA, the CDR3 is TGTGCCAGCAGCCCGACTAATCCCTACGAGCAGTACTTC. Together with reference TRBV11-2 and TRBJ2-7, the CDR3 gives the full variable domain: EAGVAQSPRYKIIEKRQSVAFWCNPISGHATLYWYQQILGQGPKLLIQFQNNGVVDDSQLPKDRFSAERLKGVDSTLKIQPAKLEDSAVYLCASSPTNPYEQYFGPGTRLTVT.